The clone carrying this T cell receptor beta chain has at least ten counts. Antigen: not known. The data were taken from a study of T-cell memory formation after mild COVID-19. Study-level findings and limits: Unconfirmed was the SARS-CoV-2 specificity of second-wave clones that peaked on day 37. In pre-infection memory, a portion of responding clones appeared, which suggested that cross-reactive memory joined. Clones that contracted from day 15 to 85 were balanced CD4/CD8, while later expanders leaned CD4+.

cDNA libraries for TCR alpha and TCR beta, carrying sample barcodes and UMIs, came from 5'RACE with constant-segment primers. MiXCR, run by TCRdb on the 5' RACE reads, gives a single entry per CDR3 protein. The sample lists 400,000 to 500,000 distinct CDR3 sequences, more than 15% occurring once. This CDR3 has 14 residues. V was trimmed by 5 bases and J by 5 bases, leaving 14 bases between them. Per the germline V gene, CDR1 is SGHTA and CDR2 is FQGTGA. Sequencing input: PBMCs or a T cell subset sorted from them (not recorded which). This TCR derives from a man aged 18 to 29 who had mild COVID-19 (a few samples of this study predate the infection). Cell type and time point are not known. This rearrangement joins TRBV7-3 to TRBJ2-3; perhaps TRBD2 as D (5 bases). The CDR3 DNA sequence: TGTGCCAGCAGCCCAAGTGTAGAGGGAGATACGCAGTATTTT. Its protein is CASSPSVEGDTQYF. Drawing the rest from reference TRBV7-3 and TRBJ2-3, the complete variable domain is GAGVSQTPSNKVTEKGKYVELRCDPISGHTALYWYRQSLGQGPEFLIYFQGTGAADDSGLPNDRFFAVRPEGSVSTLKIQRTERGDSAVYLCASSPSVEGDTQYFGPGTRLTVL.